The 11 T cell receptor beta chains below were found in one sample sequenced in a study of cytomegalovirus exposure and HLA in healthy donors. TCRdb keeps only in-frame clones here, not all; method: immunoSEQ multiplex PCR. The sample contains 150,000 to 200,000 clones, around 84% of which appear only once. Sequencing was done on a sample of PBMCs. These receptors were taken from a man aged 18 to 29 in good health and CMV-seropositive.

The V gene is TRBV9, the J gene TRBJ2-3; D possibly corresponds to TRBD1 (7 bases). The CDR3 consists of 16 residues. Trimming left V 1 base short and J 0 bases short, with 12 bases between. The germline CDR1 and CDR2 sequences are SGDLS and YYNGEE. The CDR3: CASSVPQGTSTDTQYF. As DNA, the CDR3 is TGTGCCAGCAGCGTACCACAGGGGACTAGCACAGATACGCAGTATTTT.

This sequence joins TRBV9 and TRBJ2-4; D may be TRBD1 (5 bases). V lost 0 bases and J lost 3, with 10 bases in between. The CDR3 runs 15 residues. Looked up from germline, CDR1 is SGDLS and CDR2 is YYNGEE. CDR3 sequence (DNA): TGTGCCAGCAGCGTAGATGGGGCAGGCAAAAACATTCAGTACTTC. It yields the protein CASSVDGAGKNIQYF.

The chain couples TRBV19 to TRBJ2-7; 7 nucleotides match TRBD2. Looked up from germline, CDR1 is LNHDA and CDR2 is SQIVND (reference sequence). The CDR3 has 15 amino acids. With 5 bases clipped from V and 3 bases from J, the junction kept 10 bases outside the gene matches. For the CDR3, the DNA is TGTGCCAGTAGTCCCCTCCGCGGGGGTAACTACGAGCAGTACTTC. Protein product: CASSPLRGGNYEQYF.

The J gene is TRBJ1-2, the V gene TRBV9; 7 nucleotides agree with TRBD1. After removal of 1 base from V and 2 bases from J, the junction contained 5 bases not matched to a gene. CDR3 length: 15 residues. Germline assignment: CDR1 SGDLS and CDR2 YYNGEE. The CDR3, as DNA: TGTGCCAGCAGCGTAAGGGGGACAGCGAACTATGGCTACACCTTC. Its protein product is CASSVRGTANYGYTF.

The chain has TRBV5-6 and TRBJ2-2; D is ambiguous. Germline assignment: CDR1 SGHDT and CDR2 YYEEEE. The CDR3 is made up of 16 amino acids. V was trimmed by 5 bases and J by 5 bases, leaving 19 bases between them. CDR3 region: CASSFSAGGGTGELFF. The DNA of the CDR3 is TGTGCCAGCAGTTTTTCGGCAGGTGGTGGTACCGGGGAGCTGTTTTTT.

V is TRBV9 and J is TRBJ2-5, with a tentative D call TRBD1 (7 bases). The CDR3 length is 16 residues. Trimming left V 0 bases short and J 2 bases short, with 14 bases between. Germline assignment: CDR1 SGDLS and CDR2 YYNGEE. The CDR3 reads CASSVGAGGWQETQYF. Written as DNA, the CDR3 is TGTGCCAGCAGCGTAGGGGCAGGGGGGTGGCAAGAGACCCAGTACTTC.

This chain joins TRBV5-6 and TRBJ2-7; 8 positions agree with TRBD2. J gave up 1 base and V 0 bases, and 3 bases lay outside the gene matches. The CDR3 extends over 15 amino acids. Germline CDR1 SGHDT, CDR2 YYEEEE. The CDR3 bases are TGTGCCAGCAGCTTGGTGCCTAGCGGGTCCTACGAGCAGTACTTC. Protein sequence: CASSLVPSGSYEQYF.

This CDR3 is CASSLAEGQCLYEQYF. As DNA, the CDR3 is TGTGCCAGCAGCTTAGCGGAGGGACAGTGCCTCTACGAGCAGTACTTC. The chain recombines TRBV11-3 with TRBJ2-7; maybe TRBD1 (7 bases). The CDR3 has 16 amino acids. Trimming stripped 1 base from V and 3 bases from J, with 16 bases between. Germline values: CDR1 SGHNT, CDR2 YENEEA.

This chain links TRBV6-5 with TRBJ1-1; 7 bases are a match to TRBD1. V was clipped by 6 bases and J by 3 bases; unmatched bases: 4. Germline CDR1 MNHEY, CDR2 SVGAGI. The CDR3 totals 13 residues. The CDR3: CASSRDRDTEAFF. The CDR3 DNA reads as TGTGCCAGCAGCCGTGACAGGGACACTGAAGCTTTCTTT.

The chain couples TRBV29-1 to TRBJ2-3, with D perhaps TRBD2 (6 bases). V was cut by 7 bases and J by 0 bases, with 11 bases left in between. Germline values: CDR1 SQVTM, CDR2 ANQGSEA. The length of the CDR3 is 13 residues. DNA for the CDR3: TGCAGCGGTTCCGGGACTAGCACAGATACGCAGTATTTT. Amino acid sequence: CSGSGTSTDTQYF.

This sequence joins TRBV6-5 and TRBJ2-5; perhaps TRBD1 as D (6 bases). The germline V gene has CDR1 MNHEY and CDR2 SVGAGI. The V gene lost 6 bases and the J gene lost 4 bases, with 12 bases spanning the gap. CDR3 length equals 13 residues. The CDR3 sequence is CASSAQGGETQYF. CDR3 bases: TGTGCCAGCAGCGCACAGGGTGGAGAGACCCAGTACTTC.